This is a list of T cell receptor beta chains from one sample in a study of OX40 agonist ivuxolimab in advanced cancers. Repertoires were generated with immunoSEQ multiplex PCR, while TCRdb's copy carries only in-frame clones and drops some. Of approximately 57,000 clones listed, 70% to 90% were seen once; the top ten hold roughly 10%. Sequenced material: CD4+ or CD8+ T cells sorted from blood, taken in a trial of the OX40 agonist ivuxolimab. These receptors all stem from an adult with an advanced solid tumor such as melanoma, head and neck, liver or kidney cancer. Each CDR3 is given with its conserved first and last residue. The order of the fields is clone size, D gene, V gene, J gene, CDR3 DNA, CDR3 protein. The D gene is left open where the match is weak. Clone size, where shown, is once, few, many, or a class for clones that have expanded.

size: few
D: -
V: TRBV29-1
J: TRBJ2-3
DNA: TGCAGCAAAACGGGGGGACAGAATCGGGATACGCAGTATTTT
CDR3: CSKTGGQNRDTQYF

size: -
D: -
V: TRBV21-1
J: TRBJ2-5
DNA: TGTGCCAGTCCCGACATAGATTGGAGGGGGGAGACCCAGTACTTC
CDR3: CASPDIDWRGETQYF

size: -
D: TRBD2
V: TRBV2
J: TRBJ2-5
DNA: TGTGCCAGCAGTGAACTGAGCGGGGGCCTCCAAGAGACCCAGTACTTC
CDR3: CASSELSGGLQETQYF

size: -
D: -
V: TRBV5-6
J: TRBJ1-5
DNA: TGTGCCAGCAGCCTTACCGGACAGTACAATCAGCCCCAGCATTTT
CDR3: CASSLTGQYNQPQHF

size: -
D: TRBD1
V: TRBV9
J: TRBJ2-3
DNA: TGTGCCAGCAGCGTAGAAGGACAGGGGATAGATACGCAGTATTTT
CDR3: CASSVEGQGIDTQYF

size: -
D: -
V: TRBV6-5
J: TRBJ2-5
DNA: TGTGCCAGCAGTTACCCCGGGTCCCAAGAGACCCAGTACTTC
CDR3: CASSYPGSQETQYF

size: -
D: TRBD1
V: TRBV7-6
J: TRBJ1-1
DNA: TGTGCCAGCAGCCCAAGGACAGGGGGTATTCCTGAAGCTTTCTTT
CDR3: CASSPRTGGIPEAFF

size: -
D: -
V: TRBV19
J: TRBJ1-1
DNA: TGTGCCAGTAGTATAGTCAAGGATACTGAAGCTTTCTTT
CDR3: CASSIVKDTEAFF

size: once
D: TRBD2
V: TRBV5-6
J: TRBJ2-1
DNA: TGTGCCAGCAGGCTAATTTTAGCGGGCCCGCCCAATGAGCAGTTCTTC
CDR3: CASRLILAGPPNEQFF

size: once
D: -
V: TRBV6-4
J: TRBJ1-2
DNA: TGTGCCAGCAGCCCCGGGGGGGTTGCGGGCTACACCTTC
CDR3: CASSPGGVAGYTF

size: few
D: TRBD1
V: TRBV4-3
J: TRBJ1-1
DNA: TGCGCCACCAGGGGGCAAGGCACTGAAGCTTTCTTT
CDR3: CATRGQGTEAFF

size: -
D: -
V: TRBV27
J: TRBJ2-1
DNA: TGTGCCAGCAGTTTTGCAGGGGACTCCTACAATGAGCAGTTCTTC
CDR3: CASSFAGDSYNEQFF

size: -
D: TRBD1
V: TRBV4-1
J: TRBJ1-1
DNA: TGCGCCAGCAGCCAAGAGGTAGGGGGCGGCACTGAAGCTTTCTTT
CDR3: CASSQEVGGGTEAFF

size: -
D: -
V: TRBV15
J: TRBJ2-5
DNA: TGTGCCACCAGCAGAGATCCAGGTCCCGAAGAGACCCAGTACTTC
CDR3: CATSRDPGPEETQYF